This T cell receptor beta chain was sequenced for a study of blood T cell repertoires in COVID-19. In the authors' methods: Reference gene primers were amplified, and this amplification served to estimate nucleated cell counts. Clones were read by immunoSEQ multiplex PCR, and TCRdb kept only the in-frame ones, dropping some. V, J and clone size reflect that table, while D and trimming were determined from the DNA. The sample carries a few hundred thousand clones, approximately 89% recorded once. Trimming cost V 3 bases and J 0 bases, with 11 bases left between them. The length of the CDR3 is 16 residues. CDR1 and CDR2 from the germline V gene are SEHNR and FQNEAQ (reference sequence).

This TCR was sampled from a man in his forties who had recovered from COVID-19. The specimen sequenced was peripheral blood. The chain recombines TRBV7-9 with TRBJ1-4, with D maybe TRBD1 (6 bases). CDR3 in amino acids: CASSLWTAATNEKLFF. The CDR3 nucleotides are TGTGCCAGCAGCTTGTGGACAGCTGCAACTAATGAAAAACTGTTTTTT. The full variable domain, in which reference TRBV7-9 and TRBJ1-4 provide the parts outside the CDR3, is DTGVSQNPRHKITKRGQNVTFRCDPISEHNRLYWYRQTLGQGPEFLTYFQNEAQLEKSRLLSDRFSAERPKGSFSTLEIQRTEQGDSAMYLCASSLWTAATNEKLFFGSGTQLSVL.